A selection of T cell receptor beta chains follows, all from one sample in a study of T cell responses to AZD1222 COVID-19 vaccine. Clones were sequenced by immunoSEQ multiplex PCR, and TCRdb holds only the in-frame ones, with some missing. There are 95,000 to 150,000 clones in the sample; around 82% occur only once, and about 6% lies in the top ten. Sequencing used peripheral blood, obtained on day 0 of AZD1222 vaccination. These TCRs come from an adult in good health. The CDR3 runs from the conserved cysteine through the conserved F or W. A D gene is named only where the DNA matches it firmly. Clone size is given for some rows only: seen once, a few or many times, or a class if the clone is expanded.

size: NA
D: TRBD2
J: TRBJ2-1
V: TRBV6-4
CDR3: CASSILAGESNEQFF
DNA: TGTGCCAGCAGCATACTAGCGGGCGAATCCAATGAGCAGTTCTTC

size: NA
D: TRBD2
J: TRBJ2-1
V: TRBV11-2
CDR3: CASRRLADYNEQFF
DNA: TGTGCCAGCAGGAGACTAGCGGATTACAATGAGCAGTTCTTC

size: NA
D: NA
J: TRBJ1-4
V: TRBV14
CDR3: CASSHLGLKLFF
DNA: TGTGCCAGCAGCCATTTGGGTCTTAAACTGTTTTTT

size: NA
D: NA
J: TRBJ2-3
V: TRBV6-2/TRBV6-3
CDR3: CASSSAGRTDTQYF
DNA: TGTGCCAGCAGTTCAGCCGGGCGCACAGATACGCAGTATTTT

size: few
D: NA
J: TRBJ1-4
V: TRBV2
CDR3: CASNIGAANEKLFF
DNA: TGTGCCAGCAATATCGGGGCCGCTAATGAAAAACTGTTTTTT

size: few
D: NA
J: TRBJ1-3
V: TRBV5-6
CDR3: CASSLQIAGNTIYF
DNA: TGTGCCAGCAGCTTGCAGATAGCTGGAAACACCATATATTTT

size: NA
D: NA
J: TRBJ2-3
V: TRBV7-9
CDR3: CASSQTADTQYF
DNA: TGTGCCAGCAGCCAAACAGCAGATACGCAGTATTTT

size: NA
D: NA
J: TRBJ1-3
V: TRBV7-2
CDR3: CASSSEGSRNTIYF
DNA: TGTGCCAGCAGCTCCGAGGGGAGCCGAAACACCATATATTTT

size: NA
D: NA
J: TRBJ1-1
V: TRBV6-1
CDR3: CASSEWGSYTEAFF
DNA: TGTGCCAGCAGTGAATGGGGGTCCTACACTGAAGCTTTCTTT

size: NA
D: NA
J: TRBJ2-5
V: TRBV5-4
CDR3: CASSLGLRGRQETQYF
DNA: TGTGCCAGCAGCTTGGGACTCCGGGGGCGCCAAGAGACCCAGTACTTC

size: NA
D: NA
J: TRBJ1-1
V: TRBV7-2
CDR3: CASRQGGVRSMNTEAFF
DNA: TGTGCCAGCAGACAAGGAGGGGTTCGTTCTATGAACACTGAAGCTTTCTTT

size: NA
D: NA
J: TRBJ2-5
V: TRBV14
CDR3: CASSQTMETQYF
DNA: TGTGCCAGCAGCCAAACCATGGAGACCCAGTACTTC

size: few
D: TRBD2
J: TRBJ2-7
V: TRBV6-5
CDR3: CASTREVAGYEQYF
DNA: TGTGCCAGCACCCGGGAGGTCGCTGGCTACGAGCAGTACTTC

size: NA
D: NA
J: TRBJ2-3
V: TRBV5-1
CDR3: CASSDLDTQYF
DNA: TGCGCCAGCTCCGACCTAGATACGCAGTATTTT

size: NA
D: NA
J: TRBJ1-4
V: TRBV19
CDR3: CASRSQHNEKLFF
DNA: TGTGCCAGTAGATCACAGCATAATGAAAAACTGTTTTTT

size: NA
D: TRBD1
J: TRBJ1-1
V: TRBV3-1/TRBV3-2
CDR3: CASSRTGDVTEAFF
DNA: TGTGCCAGCAGTCGGACAGGGGACGTCACTGAAGCTTTCTTT

size: once
D: TRBD1
J: TRBJ2-2
V: TRBV12-3/TRBV12-4
CDR3: CAGTGLNTGELFF
DNA: TGTGCCGGGACAGGTTTGAACACCGGGGAGCTGTTTTTT

size: NA
D: TRBD1
J: TRBJ1-1
V: TRBV27
CDR3: CASSRQGEYTEAFF
DNA: TGTGCCAGCAGTAGACAGGGGGAGTACACTGAAGCTTTCTTT

size: NA
D: TRBD1
J: TRBJ1-2
V: TRBV7-9
CDR3: CASSSLRTGEVGYTF
DNA: TGTGCCAGCAGCTCCCTACGGACAGGGGAGGTTGGCTACACCTTC

size: NA
D: NA
J: TRBJ2-7
V: TRBV28
CDR3: CASSFRAVQTGGQYF
DNA: TGTGCCAGCAGTTTTCGTGCAGTACAAACTGGGGGGCAGTACTTC

size: NA
D: NA
J: TRBJ1-1
V: TRBV30
CDR3: CAWSARQLTEAFF
DNA: TGTGCCTGGAGTGCACGACAGCTCACTGAAGCTTTCTTT

size: NA
D: NA
J: TRBJ1-2
V: TRBV4-1
CDR3: CASSQEVTGNYGYTF
DNA: TGCGCCAGCAGCCAAGAAGTAACAGGGAACTATGGCTACACCTTC

size: NA
D: NA
J: TRBJ1-1
V: TRBV6-5
CDR3: CASSRQGTEAFF
DNA: TGTGCCAGCAGTAGGCAGGGCACTGAAGCTTTCTTT

size: NA
D: NA
J: TRBJ1-2
V: TRBV12-3/TRBV12-4
CDR3: CASSLSSGGYTF
DNA: TGTGCCAGCAGTTTATCGTCGGGTGGCTACACCTTC

size: NA
D: NA
J: TRBJ1-2
V: TRBV5-4
CDR3: CASSRTVNYGYTF
DNA: TGTGCCAGCAGCAGGACAGTAAACTATGGCTACACCTTC

size: many
D: TRBD2
J: TRBJ2-1
V: TRBV6-5
CDR3: CASSPRAGGLNEQFF
DNA: TGTGCCAGCAGCCCCAGAGCGGGGGGGCTTAATGAGCAGTTCTTC

size: NA
D: TRBD1
J: TRBJ2-5
V: TRBV6-1
CDR3: CASSGIRQGARETQYF
DNA: TGTGCCAGCAGTGGAATACGACAGGGGGCCCGAGAGACCCAGTACTTC